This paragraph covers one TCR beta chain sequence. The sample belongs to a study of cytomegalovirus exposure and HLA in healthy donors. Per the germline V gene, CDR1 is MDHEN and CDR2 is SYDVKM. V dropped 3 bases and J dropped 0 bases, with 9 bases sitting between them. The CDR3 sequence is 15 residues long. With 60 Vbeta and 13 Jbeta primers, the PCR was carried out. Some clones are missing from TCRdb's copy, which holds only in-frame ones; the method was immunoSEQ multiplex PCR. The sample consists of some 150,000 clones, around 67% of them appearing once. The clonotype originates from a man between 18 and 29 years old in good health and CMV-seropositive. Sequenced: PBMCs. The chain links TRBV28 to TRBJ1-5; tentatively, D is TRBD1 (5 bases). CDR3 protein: CASSFGGYSNQPQHF. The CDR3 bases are TGTGCCAGCAGTTTTGGGGGGTATAGCAATCAGCCCCAGCATTTT.